What follows are 27 T cell receptor beta chains derived from one specimen sequenced in a study of cytomegalovirus exposure and HLA in healthy donors. This table comes from immunoSEQ multiplex PCR, and its TCRdb copy is limited to in-frame clones, with some not included. Of about 140,000 clones in the sample, 86% are singletons; the top ten hold under 3%. Input material: PBMCs. These receptors came from a man between 18 and 35 years old in good health and CMV-seronegative.

This chain connects TRBV11-3 to TRBJ2-5, with a possible D match to TRBD2 (5 bases). This CDR3 has 13 amino acids. The germline V gene encodes CDR1 SGHNT and CDR2 YENEEA. V was trimmed by 4 bases and J by 4 bases, leaving 10 bases between them. The CDR3 DNA reads TGTGCCAGCAGCTCACGGGAAGGAGAGACCCAGTACTTC. It translates to CASSSREGETQYF.

V gene TRBV30 combines with J gene TRBJ1-5, with TRBD1 matching over 9 bases. From germline, CDR1 is GTSNPN and CDR2 SVGIG (reference sequence). V gave up 2 bases and J gave up 4 bases; unmatched junction bases: 6. This CDR3 contains 15 residues. CDR3 nucleotide sequence: TGTGCCTGGAGTAAGGGACAGGGTCGTAATCAGCCCCAGCATTTT. Translating gives CAWSKGQGRNQPQHF.

The CDR3 bases are TGTGCCAGCAGTTGTCTCGGCAGGAATAGCACAGATACGCAGTATTTT. The encoded protein is CASSCLGRNSTDTQYF. V is TRBV25-1 and J is TRBJ2-3; D call uncertain. The V gene lost 5 bases and the J gene lost 0 bases, with 15 bases spanning the gap. CDR1 and CDR2 from the germline V gene are MGHDK and SYGVNS. The CDR3 spans 16 residues. The variable domain in full, with the rest retrieved from reference TRBV25-1 and TRBJ2-3, is EADIYQTPRYLVIGTGKKITLECSQTMGHDKMYWYQQDPGMELHLIHYSYGVNSTEKGDLSSESTVSRIRTEHFPLTLESARPSHTSQYLCASSCLGRNSTDTQYFGPGTRLTVL.

V gene TRBV4-2 combines with J gene TRBJ2-5; TRBD2 matches at 9 bases. Germline loops: CDR1 LGHNA, CDR2 YNFKEQ. The CDR3 has 16 amino acids. The junction had 4 bases not matched to a gene; V was cut back by 1 base and J by 1 base. The CDR3 DNA reads as TGTGCCAGCAGCCAAGGCGTAGCGGGGGCCCAAGAGACCCAGTACTTC. Its translation is CASSQGVAGAQETQYF.

V is TRBV5-4 and J is TRBJ1-2, with 8 positions matching TRBD1. Trimming took 1 base from V and 2 from J; bases not matched to a gene: 4. The germline V gene encodes CDR1 SGHNT and CDR2 YYREEE (reference sequence). The CDR3 loop spans 15 amino acids. CDR3 DNA: TGTGCCAGCAGCTTGTCCAGGGGGCTAAACTATGGCTACACCTTC. Protein: CASSLSRGLNYGYTF.

The V and J genes are TRBV6-1 and TRBJ2-3; 8 bases map to TRBD1. This CDR3 is built from 16 residues. Per germline, CDR1 MNHNS and CDR2 SASEGT. V lost 4 bases to trimming and J lost 2 bases; unmatched junction nucleotides: 8. DNA of the CDR3: TGTGCCAGCAGTGGAGGGAGGACAGGGTACACAGATACGCAGTATTTT. This translates into CASSGGRTGYTDTQYF.

The V call is TRBV7-2, the J call TRBJ2-7; 8 positions agree with TRBD1. The J segment lost 2 bases and the V segment lost 2 bases, leaving 2 bases of the junction unmatched. From germline, CDR1 is SGHTA and CDR2 FQGNSA. The CDR3 contains 14 residues. The CDR3 DNA follows: TGTGCCAGCAGCTTAAGGACAGGGCCCTACGAGCAGTACTTC. Translating gives CASSLRTGPYEQYF.

This clone was counted many times. The chain links TRBV5-4 to TRBJ2-7; the match to TRBD1 covers 8 bases. V lost 1 base and J lost 3; bases outside the gene matches: 3. CDR3 length: 14 residues. In germline, CDR1 is SGHNT, CDR2 YYREEE (reference sequence). The CDR3 sequence is CASSLTDRDYEQYF. The CDR3 nucleotides are TGTGCCAGCAGCTTGACGGACAGGGACTACGAGCAGTACTTC.

V is TRBV7-2 and J is TRBJ2-7; D may be TRBD1 (6 bases). CDR3 size: 14 residues. V gave up 2 bases and J gave up 3 bases, with 11 bases separating them. CDR1 is SGHTA and CDR2 is FQGNSA in the germline V gene. The DNA of the CDR3 is TGTGCCAGCAGCTTAATGGACAGTTACTACGAGCAGTACTTC. Protein: CASSLMDSYYEQYF. The full variable domain, completed using reference TRBV7-2 and TRBJ2-7, is GAGVSQSPSNKVTEKGKDVELRCDPISGHTALYWYRQSLGQGLEFLIYFQGNSAPDKSGLPSDRFSAERTGGSVSTLTIQRTQQEDSAVYLCASSLMDSYYEQYFGPGTRLTVT.

V is TRBV11-2 and J is TRBJ1-2, with 7 bases matching TRBD1. This CDR3 comprises 15 residues. The ends lost 5 bases at V and 4 bases at J; junction bases unmatched: 10. CDR1 and CDR2 from the germline V gene are SGHAT and FQNNGV. The CDR3 spells CASSAATGASYGYTF. The CDR3 DNA is TGTGCCAGCAGCGCGGCCACAGGGGCTTCCTATGGCTACACCTTC.

The DNA for the CDR3 is TGCGCCAGCAGCGCGGGATCCCCAGGGTACTCTGGAAACACCATATATTTT. As protein: CASSAGSPGYSGNTIYF. This sequence joins TRBV5-1 and TRBJ1-3; TRBD1 is a possible D gene (5 bases). The CDR3 sequence is 17 residues long. CDR1 and CDR2 from the germline V gene are SGHRS and YFSETQ. Trimming pared 4 bases from V and 0 bases from J, leaving 17 bases between.

This chain uses TRBV5-1 with TRBJ1-6; D unclear. CDR1 and CDR2 (germline): SGHRS, YFSETQ. CDR3 size: 15 residues. With 0 bases removed from V and 8 bases from J, the gap between germline ends came to 12 bases. In nucleotides, the CDR3 is TGCGCCAGCAGCTTGGACGGGATGGGTTATTCACCCCTCCACTTT. Its translation is CASSLDGMGYSPLHF.

V is TRBV6-5 and J is TRBJ1-2; perhaps TRBD1 as D (6 bases). The V end was cut by 6 bases, the J end by 6 bases, with 11 bases between. Germline V gene sequence: CDR1 MNHEY, CDR2 SVGAGI. The CDR3 consists of 12 residues. This CDR3 reads CASRTGSHGYTF. The DNA for the CDR3 is TGTGCCAGCAGAACAGGGTCTCATGGCTACACCTTC.

The chain's CDR3 is CASSEASARDYGYTF. The CDR3 region has the DNA TGTGCCAGCAGTGAAGCTTCGGCGAGGGACTATGGCTACACCTTC. The chain combines TRBV6-1 with TRBJ1-2, with D uncertain. The CDR3 is 15 residues long. Looked up from germline, CDR1 is MNHNS and CDR2 is SASEGT. V dropped 0 bases and J dropped 3 bases, with 11 bases sitting between them.

The gene calls are TRBV2 and TRBJ2-1; 8 bases fit TRBD1. Trimming cost V 3 bases and J 5 bases; bases outside gene matches: 9. Per the germline V gene, CDR1 is SNHLY and CDR2 is FYNNEI. The length of the CDR3 is 16 residues. The CDR3 DNA reads TGTGCCAGCAGTGAGCCAACAGGGGGAGCGGACAATGAGCAGTTCTTC. Translating gives CASSEPTGGADNEQFF.

The rearrangement uses TRBV29-1 and TRBJ2-1; 13 bases agree with TRBD2. Per the germline V gene, CDR1 is SQVTM and CDR2 is ANQGSEA. Trimming took 5 bases from V and 9 from J; bases not matched to a gene: 13. This CDR3 comprises 16 residues. The CDR3 DNA sequence: TGCAGCGTTATTAAGGGGACTAGCGGGGCTCACGTTGAGCAGTTCTTC. Its translation: CSVIKGTSGAHVEQFF.

This clone was seen just once. This chain uses TRBV10-3 with TRBJ2-7, with 7 bases identical to TRBD1. The CDR3 is 14 residues long. Trimming at V came to 6 bases and at J to 0 bases, leaving 5 bases not matched to a gene. Germline values: CDR1 ENHRY, CDR2 SYGVKD. This chain's CDR3 is CAISLTGSSYEQYF. The CDR3 bases are TGTGCCATCAGCCTGACAGGGAGCTCCTACGAGCAGTACTTC.

This clone has a count of ten or more. The V and J genes are TRBV14 and TRBJ1-3, with a weak D call TRBD1 (6 bases). In germline, CDR1 is SGHDN, CDR2 FVKESK. CDR3 length: 14 amino acids. Trimming removed 4 bases at V and 0 bases at J, with 7 bases between. In DNA form, the CDR3 reads TGTGCCAGCAGCCCGGGACACTCTGGAAACACCATATATTTT. It yields the protein CASSPGHSGNTIYF.

The rearrangement joins TRBV28 to TRBJ1-1; D is possibly TRBD1 (5 bases). Between the trimmed V and J ends, which lost 3 bases and 3 bases, there was a span of 20 bases. Germline-derived CDR1 and CDR2 are MDHEN and SYDVKM. The CDR3 consists of 17 residues. The CDR3 DNA reads as TGTGCCAGCAGTTTCTTGACCAGGACACATAGTGACACTGAAGCTTTCTTT. It translates to CASSFLTRTHSDTEAFF.

The gene calls are TRBV9 and TRBJ2-3; 10 bases map to TRBD1. V shed 3 bases and J 4 bases; nucleotides not matched to a gene: 5. Germline CDR1 and CDR2: SGDLS and YYNGEE. The CDR3 is 15 amino acids. CDR3 loop: CASSAGTGEADTQYF. DNA of the CDR3: TGTGCCAGCAGCGCCGGGACAGGGGAGGCAGATACGCAGTATTTT.

J is TRBJ1-6 and V is TRBV5-4; tentative D call: TRBD1 (6 bases). The CDR3 is 16 amino acids. The ends were cut back, 4 bases at V and 0 bases at J, with 11 bases in the middle. Germline V lookup: CDR1 SGHNT, CDR2 YYREEE (reference sequence). CDR3 sequence reads: CASSDRRSSYNSPLHF. CDR3 nucleotides: TGTGCCAGCAGCGACAGGAGAAGCTCCTATAATTCACCCCTCCACTTT.

The chain uses TRBV9 and TRBJ2-1; TRBD2 aligns across 8 bases. V lost 3 bases and J lost 2; bases outside the gene matches: 7. The CDR3 totals 16 residues. The V gene's germline CDR1 is SGDLS and CDR2 YYNGEE. CDR3: CASSARGGFTYNEQFF. DNA of the CDR3: TGTGCCAGCAGCGCTCGGGGGGGTTTCACCTACAATGAGCAGTTCTTC.

CDR3 DNA: TGTGCCAGTAGTATCGGTGGGGGGAAACTCTCCTACGAGCAGTACTTC. Protein: CASSIGGGKLSYEQYF. The chain recombines TRBV19 with TRBJ2-7, with D tentatively TRBD2 (6 bases). The CDR3 has 16 amino acids. Trimming shortened V by 3 bases and J by 0 bases, and 15 bases separated the two germline ends. Germline V lookup: CDR1 LNHDA, CDR2 SQIVND (reference sequence).

The chain joins TRBV16 to TRBJ2-7, with 10 bases lining up with TRBD2. V lost 4 bases to trimming and J lost 0 bases; unmatched junction nucleotides: 6. CDR3 length: 16 amino acids. Germline loops: CDR1 KGHSY, CDR2 FQNENV. The CDR3 protein is CASSRLRTSGSYEQYF. CDR3 sequence (DNA): TGTGCCAGCAGCCGCTTACGGACTAGCGGCTCCTACGAGCAGTACTTC.

This sequence joins TRBV5-8 and TRBJ1-5; D might be TRBD1 (6 bases). V shed 0 bases and J shed 6 bases, with 16 bases lying between them. From germline, CDR1 is SGHTS and CDR2 YDEGEE. This CDR3 region has 16 residues. The CDR3 here is CASSLEVGGAGQPQHF. In DNA, the CDR3 is TGTGCCAGCAGCTTGGAAGTCGGGGGGGCCGGTCAGCCCCAGCATTTT. The whole variable domain, filled in from reference TRBV5-8 and TRBJ1-5, reads EAGVTQSPTHLIKTRGQQATLRCSPISGHTSVYWYQQALGLGLQFLLWYDEGEERNRGNFPPRFSGRQFPNYSSELNVNALELEDSALYLCASSLEVGGAGQPQHFGDGTRLSIL.

This clone was found a few times. V and J are TRBV27 and TRBJ1-6, with 8 nucleotides matching TRBD1. V lost 2 bases to trimming and J lost 7 bases; unmatched junction nucleotides: 7. Germline V gene data show CDR1 as MNHEY and CDR2 as SMNVEV (reference sequence). The CDR3 sequence is 16 residues long. Here the CDR3 DNA reads TGTGCCAGCAGTTTAGGACAGGGTCTGGAGAATTCACCCCTCCACTTT. It specifies CASSLGQGLENSPLHF.

The rearrangement joins TRBV29-1 to TRBJ1-2, with TRBD1 identical over 11 bases. CDR1 is SQVTM and CDR2 is ANQGSEA in the germline V gene. The CDR3 covers 16 residues. V lost 7 bases and J lost 6; bases outside the gene matches: 16. The CDR3 is CSANPGTGGGEDGYTF. The CDR3 bases are TGCAGCGCGAACCCCGGGACAGGGGGAGGCGAGGATGGCTACACCTTC. Full variable domain (missing parts from reference TRBV29-1 and TRBJ1-2): SAVISQKPSRDICQRGTSLTIQCQVDSQVTMMFWYRQQPGQSLTLIATANQGSEATYESGFVIDKFPISRPNLTFSTLTVSNMSPEDSSIYLCSANPGTGGGEDGYTFGSGTRLTVV.